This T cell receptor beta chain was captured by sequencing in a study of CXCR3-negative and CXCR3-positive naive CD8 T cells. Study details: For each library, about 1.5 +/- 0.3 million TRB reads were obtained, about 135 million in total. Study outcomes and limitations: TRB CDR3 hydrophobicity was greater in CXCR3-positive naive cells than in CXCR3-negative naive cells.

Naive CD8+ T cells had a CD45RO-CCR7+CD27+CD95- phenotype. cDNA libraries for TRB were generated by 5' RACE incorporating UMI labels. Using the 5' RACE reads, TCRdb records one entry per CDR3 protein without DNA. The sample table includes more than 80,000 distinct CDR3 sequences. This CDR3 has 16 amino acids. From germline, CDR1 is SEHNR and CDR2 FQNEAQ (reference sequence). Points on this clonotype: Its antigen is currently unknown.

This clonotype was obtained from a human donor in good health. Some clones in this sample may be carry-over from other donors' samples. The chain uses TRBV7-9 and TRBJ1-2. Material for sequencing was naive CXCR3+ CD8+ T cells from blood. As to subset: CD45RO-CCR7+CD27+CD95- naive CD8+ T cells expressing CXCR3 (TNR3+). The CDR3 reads CASSLGNLRANYGYTF.